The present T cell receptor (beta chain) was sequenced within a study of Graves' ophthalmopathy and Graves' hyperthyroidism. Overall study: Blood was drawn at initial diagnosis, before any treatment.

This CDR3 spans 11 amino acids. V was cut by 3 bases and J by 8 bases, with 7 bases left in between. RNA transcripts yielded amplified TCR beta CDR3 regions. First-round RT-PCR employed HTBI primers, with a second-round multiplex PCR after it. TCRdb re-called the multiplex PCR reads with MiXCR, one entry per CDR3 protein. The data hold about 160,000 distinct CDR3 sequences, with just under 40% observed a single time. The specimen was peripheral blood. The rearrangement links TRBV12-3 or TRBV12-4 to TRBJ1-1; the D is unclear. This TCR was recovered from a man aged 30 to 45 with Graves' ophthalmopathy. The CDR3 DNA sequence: TGTGCCAGCAGTTTTGACGGAGAAGCTTTCTTT. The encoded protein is CASSFDGEAFF.